The 19 T cell receptor beta chains given below trace back to one sample, sequenced in a study of OX40 agonist ivuxolimab in advanced cancers. Sequencing used immunoSEQ multiplex PCR; TCRdb keeps in-frame clones, though not all of them. The profile shows about 65,000 clones, about 89% of them singletons. The sample was CD4+ or CD8+ T cells sorted from blood, taken in a trial of the OX40 agonist ivuxolimab. The receptors come from an adult with an advanced solid tumor such as melanoma, head and neck, liver or kidney cancer.

The V and J genes are TRBV19 and TRBJ2-2, with D tentatively TRBD2 (7 bases). Germline V CDR1 and CDR2: LNHDA, SQIVND (reference sequence). V lost 4 bases to trimming and J lost 5 bases, with 17 bases between them. This CDR3 comprises 16 residues. The DNA for the CDR3 is TGTGCCAGTAGTACCCCGGGGGGCGGAGGGACCGGGGAGCTGTTTTTT. It codes for CASSTPGGGGTGELFF.

CDR3 DNA: TGTGCCAGTAGTATACTGGTGAACACTGAAGCTTTCTTT. This gives the protein CASSILVNTEAFF. The chain combines TRBV19 with TRBJ1-1, with D unclear. Germline V lookup: CDR1 LNHDA, CDR2 SQIVND (reference sequence). This CDR3 comprises 13 residues. The V end was cut by 2 bases, the J end by 0 bases, with 4 bases between.

The chain uses TRBV7-2 and TRBJ1-5; TRBD1 might be the D (5 bases). Germline loops: CDR1 SGHTA, CDR2 FQGNSA. Trimming took off 2 bases at V and 4 bases at J, with 12 bases between the two ends. The CDR3 is 15 amino acids. The CDR3 region is CASSLMGRVNQPQHF. The CDR3 bases are TGTGCCAGCAGCTTAATGGGACGGGTGAATCAGCCCCAGCATTTT.

V and J are TRBV28 and TRBJ1-1, with 7 positions matching TRBD1. The CDR3 covers 15 residues. J lost 6 bases, V lost 5 bases, and 12 bases had no gene match. Germline V gene data show CDR1 as MDHEN and CDR2 as SYDVKM. The CDR3 coding sequence is TGTGCCAGCAGTCAACCTCGGACAGGAACCCCTGAAGCTTTCTTT. It specifies CASSQPRTGTPEAFF.

The chain joins TRBV7-2 to TRBJ2-1; 9 bases fit TRBD2. CDR1 is SGHTA and CDR2 is FQGNSA in the germline V gene. The CDR3 has 16 residues. V shed 5 bases, J shed 6 bases, and the junction held 11 bases outside the gene matches. As DNA, the CDR3 is TGTGCCAGCAGCCCTCGCGGGACTAGCAGGGGCAATGAGCAGTTCTTC. This sequence encodes CASSPRGTSRGNEQFF. The variable domain in full, completed from reference TRBV7-2 and TRBJ2-1, reads GAGVSQSPSNKVTEKGKDVELRCDPISGHTALYWYRQSLGQGLEFLIYFQGNSAPDKSGLPSDRFSAERTGGSVSTLTIQRTQQEDSAVYLCASSPRGTSRGNEQFFGPGTRLTVL.

This clone was observed a single time. The chain couples TRBV19 to TRBJ1-5, with unresolved D. V was shortened by 7 bases and J by 5 bases, with 9 bases between the two germline ends. This CDR3 spans 12 amino acids. The V gene's germline CDR1 is LNHDA and CDR2 SQIVND (reference sequence). This chain's CDR3 is CASTHRYQPQHF. The CDR3 region has the DNA TGTGCCAGTACCCATCGGTATCAGCCCCAGCATTTT.

The gene calls are TRBV19 and TRBJ1-2; the D is unclear. V was clipped by 1 base and J by 8 bases, with 20 bases between them. The CDR3 has 16 amino acids. Per germline, CDR1 LNHDA and CDR2 SQIVND (reference sequence). The CDR3 sequence: CASSIGAALRVSGYTF. The CDR3 bases are TGTGCCAGTAGTATAGGAGCAGCGTTAAGGGTGTCCGGCTACACCTTC.

The chain employs TRBV18 and TRBJ1-2, with 9 bases lining up with TRBD1. The germline CDR1 and CDR2 sequences are KGHSH and LQKENI. J gave up 7 bases and V 6 bases, and 3 bases lay outside the gene matches. There are 12 residues in the CDR3. The CDR3 loop reads CASSGTGTGYTF. The CDR3 DNA reads TGTGCCAGCTCCGGGACAGGGACTGGCTACACCTTC.

This rearrangement joins TRBV7-2 to TRBJ2-3, with 10 nucleotides matching TRBD2. V shed 5 bases, J shed 0 bases, and the junction held 5 bases outside the gene matches. Germline V lookup: CDR1 SGHTA, CDR2 FQGNSA. The CDR3 length is 16 residues. CDR3 residues: CASSPILAGSTDTQYF. CDR3 DNA: TGTGCCAGCAGCCCTATACTAGCGGGGAGCACAGATACGCAGTATTTT.

In this sample, this clone turned up once. The chain carries TRBV14 and TRBJ2-1, with a tentative D call TRBD2 (6 bases). Trimming stripped 1 base from V and 6 bases from J, with 7 bases between. This CDR3 contains 13 residues. CDR1 is SGHDN and CDR2 is FVKESK in the germline V gene. CDR3 sequence (DNA): TGTGCCAGCAGCCAAGCGGGGGTCAATGAGCAGTTCTTC. Encoded protein: CASSQAGVNEQFF. Combining the CDR3 with reference TRBV14 and TRBJ2-1 gives the whole variable domain EAGVTQFPSHSVIEKGQTVTLRCDPISGHDNLYWYRRVMGKEIKFLLHFVKESKQDESGMPNNRFLAERTGGTYSTLKVQPAELEDSGVYFCASSQAGVNEQFFGPGTRLTVL.

The count of this clone is one. The gene calls are TRBV27 and TRBJ2-2; 9 bases fit TRBD2. The V and J ends lost 6 bases and 6 bases, in that order; junction bases with no gene match: 5. CDR1 MNHEY and CDR2 SMNVEV come from the germline V gene (reference sequence). This CDR3 contains 14 residues. The CDR3 protein is CASRLREGPGELFF. The DNA for the CDR3 is TGTGCCAGCAGACTGCGGGAGGGCCCCGGGGAGCTGTTTTTT.

CDR3 sequence reads: CAWSVRGVGEKLFF. CDR3 bases: TGTGCCTGGAGTGTGAGGGGGGTAGGGGAAAAACTGTTTTTT. The gene calls are TRBV30 and TRBJ1-4; tentative D call: TRBD1 (6 bases). V was trimmed by 0 bases and J by 8 bases, leaving 13 bases between them. The CDR3 spans 14 residues. From germline, CDR1 is GTSNPN and CDR2 SVGIG (reference sequence).

The CDR3 sequence: CASGTGPGYTF. The CDR3 DNA follows: TGTGCTAGTGGAACAGGGCCCGGCTACACCTTC. The genes are TRBV12-5 and TRBJ1-2; D is possibly TRBD1 (6 bases). Between the trimmed V and J ends, which lost 6 bases and 8 bases, there was a span of 10 bases. Germline values: CDR1 LGHNT, CDR2 FRNRAP. The CDR3 length is 11 residues.

The chain is built from TRBV6-1 and TRBJ1-2, with TRBD1 as a possible D gene (5 bases). Between the trimmed V and J ends, which lost 3 bases and 4 bases, there was a span of 6 bases. Germline V lookup: CDR1 MNHNS, CDR2 SASEGT. The CDR3 consists of 12 residues. The CDR3 region is CASSDTGYGYTF. For the CDR3, the DNA is TGTGCCAGCAGTGATACAGGCTATGGCTACACCTTC.

The chain employs TRBV11-1 and TRBJ2-1; D unresolved. This CDR3 has 14 residues. Trimming removed 5 bases at V and 2 bases at J, with 10 bases between. Germline assignment: CDR1 SGHAT and CDR2 FQDESV (reference sequence). The CDR3 sequence: CASSGTEPYNEQFF. CDR3 nucleotide sequence: TGTGCCAGCAGCGGAACGGAACCCTACAATGAGCAGTTCTTC.

V and J are TRBV19 and TRBJ2-6; D possibly corresponds to TRBD2 (6 bases). Germline loops: CDR1 LNHDA, CDR2 SQIVND (reference sequence). This CDR3 contains 14 residues. The V and J ends lost 6 bases and 1 base respectively, with 7 bases between them. The CDR3 sequence is CASSGGSGANVLTF. In nucleotides, the CDR3 is TGTGCCAGTAGCGGGGGTTCTGGGGCCAACGTCCTGACTTTC.

This clone was observed once. V is TRBV28 and J is TRBJ2-2; 7 bases map to TRBD1. Germline V CDR1 and CDR2: MDHEN, SYDVKM. V shed 3 bases and J 3 bases; nucleotides not matched to a gene: 4. The CDR3 consists of 15 residues. This CDR3 reads CASSLTGPDTGELFF. The CDR3 DNA reads TGTGCCAGCAGTTTGACAGGGCCCGACACCGGGGAGCTGTTTTTT.

The chain has TRBV19 and TRBJ1-1; tentatively, D is TRBD1 (5 bases). Germline V gives CDR1 LNHDA, CDR2 SQIVND (reference sequence). V shed 2 bases and J shed 4 bases, with 17 bases lying between them. The CDR3 consists of 16 residues. CDR3 sequence reads: CASSIRPPRDGTEAFF. CDR3 nucleotides: TGTGCCAGTAGTATACGCCCTCCCCGGGACGGCACTGAAGCTTTCTTT. Supplemented by reference TRBV19 and TRBJ1-1, the full variable domain reads DGGITQSPKYLFRKEGQNVTLSCEQNLNHDAMYWYRQDPGQGLRLIYYSQIVNDFQKGDIAEGYSVSREKKESFPLTVTSAQKNPTAFYLCASSIRPPRDGTEAFFGQGTRLTVV.

V usage is TRBV9 and J usage is TRBJ2-3, with TRBD2 matching over 8 bases. The trim removed 2 bases at V and 4 bases at J, leaving 9 bases unmatched. The V gene's germline CDR1 is SGDLS and CDR2 YYNGEE. CDR3 length: 16 amino acids. The DNA of the CDR3 is TGTGCCAGCAGCGTGGACGGGGGGGCTGTATCAGATACGCAGTATTTT. It translates to CASSVDGGAVSDTQYF.